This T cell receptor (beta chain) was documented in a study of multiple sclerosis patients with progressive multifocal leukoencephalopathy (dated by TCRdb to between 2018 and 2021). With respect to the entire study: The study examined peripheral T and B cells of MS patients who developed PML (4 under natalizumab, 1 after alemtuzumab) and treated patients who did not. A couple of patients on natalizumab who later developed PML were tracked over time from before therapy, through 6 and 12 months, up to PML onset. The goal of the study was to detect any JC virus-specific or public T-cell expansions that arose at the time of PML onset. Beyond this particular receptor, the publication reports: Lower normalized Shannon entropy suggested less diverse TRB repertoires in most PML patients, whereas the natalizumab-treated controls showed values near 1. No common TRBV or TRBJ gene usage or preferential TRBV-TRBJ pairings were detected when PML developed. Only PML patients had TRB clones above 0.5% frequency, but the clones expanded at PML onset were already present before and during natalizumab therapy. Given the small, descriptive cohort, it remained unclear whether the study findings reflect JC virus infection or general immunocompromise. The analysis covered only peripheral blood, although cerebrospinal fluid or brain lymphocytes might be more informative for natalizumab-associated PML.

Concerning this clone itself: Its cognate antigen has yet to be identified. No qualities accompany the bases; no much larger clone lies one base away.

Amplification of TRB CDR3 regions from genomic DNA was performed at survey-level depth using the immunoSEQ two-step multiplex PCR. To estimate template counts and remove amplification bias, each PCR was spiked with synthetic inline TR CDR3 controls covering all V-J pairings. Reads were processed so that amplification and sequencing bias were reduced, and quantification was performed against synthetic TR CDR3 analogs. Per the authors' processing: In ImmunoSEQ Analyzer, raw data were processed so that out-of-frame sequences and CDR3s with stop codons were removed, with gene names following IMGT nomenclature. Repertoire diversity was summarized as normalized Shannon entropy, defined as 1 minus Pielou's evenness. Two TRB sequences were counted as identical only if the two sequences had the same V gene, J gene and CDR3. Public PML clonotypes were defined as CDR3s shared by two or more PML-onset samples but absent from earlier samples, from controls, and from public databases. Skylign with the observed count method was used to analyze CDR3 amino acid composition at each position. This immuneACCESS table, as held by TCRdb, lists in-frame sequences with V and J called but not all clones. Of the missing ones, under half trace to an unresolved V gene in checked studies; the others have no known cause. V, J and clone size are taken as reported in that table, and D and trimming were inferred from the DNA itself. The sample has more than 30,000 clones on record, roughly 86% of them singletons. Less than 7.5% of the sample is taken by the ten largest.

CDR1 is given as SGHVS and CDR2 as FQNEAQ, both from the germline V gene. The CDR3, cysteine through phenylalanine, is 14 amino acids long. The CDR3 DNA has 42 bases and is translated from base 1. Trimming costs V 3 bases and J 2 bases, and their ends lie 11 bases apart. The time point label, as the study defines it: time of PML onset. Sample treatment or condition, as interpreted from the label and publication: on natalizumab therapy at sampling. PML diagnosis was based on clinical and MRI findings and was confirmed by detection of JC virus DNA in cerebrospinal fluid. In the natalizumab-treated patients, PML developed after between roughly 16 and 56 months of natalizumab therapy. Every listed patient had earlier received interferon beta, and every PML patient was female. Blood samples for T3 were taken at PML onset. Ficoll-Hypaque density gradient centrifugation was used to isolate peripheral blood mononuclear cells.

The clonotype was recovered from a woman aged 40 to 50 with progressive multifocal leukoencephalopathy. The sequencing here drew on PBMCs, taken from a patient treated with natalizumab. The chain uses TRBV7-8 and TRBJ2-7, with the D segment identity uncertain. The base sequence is TGTGCCAGCAGCTTGAGCGACGGAGCCTACGAGCAGTACTTC. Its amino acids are CASSLSDGAYEQYF.